The clone carrying this T cell receptor beta chain showed up many times. Its antigen is unidentified. All of the isolated RNA was reverse transcribed, so expressed TCRB transcripts were sequenced. Produced via immunoSEQ multiplex PCR; TCRdb's table is partial and in-frame only. The sample lists around 300,000 clones, approximately 14% occurring once. There was one heparinised blood draw per donor, averaging about 110 mL. The sample comes from a study of beta chain features in type 1 diabetes. The V gene end was trimmed by 1 base and the J gene end by 2 bases; junction bases not matched to a gene: 3. The CDR3 has 16 amino acids. CDR1 is LGHNA and CDR2 is YNFKEQ in the germline V gene. Study results and caveats: Insertions were fewer and deletions more numerous at VDJ junctions in type 1 diabetes patients.

J is TRBJ2-1 and V is TRBV4-2; 9 positions agree with TRBD2. The sample comprised central memory CD4+ T cells from blood. The TCR originated in a young man in good health. The CDR3 coding sequence is TGTGCCAGCAGCCAAGGAGCGGGAGGTACCTACAATGAGCAGTTCTTC. It encodes CASSQGAGGTYNEQFF.